Described below is a single T cell receptor (beta chain) sequence and its context. This entry comes from a study of shared clonotypes between healthy human individuals. The deep-level immunoSEQ assay was used. Per the original data handling: ImmunoSEQ output held junction-only sequences without quality scores, so filtering differed. The method was immunoSEQ multiplex PCR; TCRdb's version includes in-frame clones alone and lacks a portion of them. D and trimming were read from the DNA, whereas the V and J calls and clone size are those reported in that table. Of around 2.1 million clones in the sample, 95% were seen once. V was shortened by 0 bases and J by 6 bases, with 10 bases between the two germline ends. From germline, CDR1 is SGHKS and CDR2 YYEKEE (reference sequence). This CDR3 is 14 amino acids long. Donors had no recently reported acute infections or vaccinations and were HIV-negative.

This receptor was identified in a man between 18 and 29 years old in good health. The sequencing sample was made of naive CD4+ T cells sorted from blood. The subset here: CD45RA+ positively selected. The chain combines TRBV5-5 with TRBJ2-1; D assignment may be TRBD1 or TRBD2 (5 bases each). DNA for the CDR3: TGTGCCAGCAGCTTGGGGGACCTACGCAATGAGCAGTTCTTC. The encoded protein is CASSLGDLRNEQFF. Combining the CDR3 with reference TRBV5-5 and TRBJ2-1 gives the whole variable domain DAGVTQSPTHLIKTRGQQVTLRCSPISGHKSVSWYQQVLGQGPQFIFQYYEKEERGRGNFPDRFSARQFPNYSSELNVNALLLGDSALYLCASSLGDLRNEQFFGPGTRLTVL.